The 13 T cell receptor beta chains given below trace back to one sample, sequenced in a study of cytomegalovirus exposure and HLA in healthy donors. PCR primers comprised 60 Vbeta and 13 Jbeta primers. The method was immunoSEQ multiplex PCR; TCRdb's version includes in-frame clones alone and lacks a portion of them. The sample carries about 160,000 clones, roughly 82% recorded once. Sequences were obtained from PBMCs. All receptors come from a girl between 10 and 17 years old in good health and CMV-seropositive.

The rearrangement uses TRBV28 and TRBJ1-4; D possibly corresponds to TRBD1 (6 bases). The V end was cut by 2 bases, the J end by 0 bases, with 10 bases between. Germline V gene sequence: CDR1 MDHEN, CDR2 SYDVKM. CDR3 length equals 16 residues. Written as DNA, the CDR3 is TGTGCCAGCAGTTTACTTGAGGGGGCAACTAATGAAAAACTGTTTTTT. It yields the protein CASSLLEGATNEKLFF.

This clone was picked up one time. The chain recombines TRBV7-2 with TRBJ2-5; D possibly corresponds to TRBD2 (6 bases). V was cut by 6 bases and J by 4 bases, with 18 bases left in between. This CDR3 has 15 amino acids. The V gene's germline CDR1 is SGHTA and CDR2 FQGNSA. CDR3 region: CASSTGLHRRETQYF. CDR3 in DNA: TGTGCCAGCAGTACGGGACTTCACAGGAGAGAGACCCAGTACTTC.

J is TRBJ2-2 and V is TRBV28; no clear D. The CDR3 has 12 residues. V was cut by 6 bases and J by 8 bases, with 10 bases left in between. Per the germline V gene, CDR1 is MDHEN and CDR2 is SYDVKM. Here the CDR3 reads CASSPEIGELFF. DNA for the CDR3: TGTGCCAGCAGCCCCGAGATAGGGGAGCTGTTTTTT.

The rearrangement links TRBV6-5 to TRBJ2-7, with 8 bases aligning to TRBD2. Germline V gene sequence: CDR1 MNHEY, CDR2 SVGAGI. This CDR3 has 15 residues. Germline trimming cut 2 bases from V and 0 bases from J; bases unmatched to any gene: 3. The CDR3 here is CASSYGAGGSYEQYF. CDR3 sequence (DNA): TGTGCCAGCAGTTACGGGGCGGGGGGCTCCTACGAGCAGTACTTC.

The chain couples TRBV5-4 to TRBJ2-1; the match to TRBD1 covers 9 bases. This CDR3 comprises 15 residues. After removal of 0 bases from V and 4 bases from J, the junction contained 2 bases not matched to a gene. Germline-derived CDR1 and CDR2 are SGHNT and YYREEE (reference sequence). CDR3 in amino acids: CASSLVGQGYNEQFF. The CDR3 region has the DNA TGTGCCAGCAGCTTGGTTGGACAGGGGTACAATGAGCAGTTCTTC.

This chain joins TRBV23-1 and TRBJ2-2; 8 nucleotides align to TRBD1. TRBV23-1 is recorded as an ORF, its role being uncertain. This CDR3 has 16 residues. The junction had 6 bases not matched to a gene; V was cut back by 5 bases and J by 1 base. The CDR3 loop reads CASSDYRGMNTGELFF. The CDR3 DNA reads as TGCGCCAGCAGTGACTACAGGGGGATGAACACCGGGGAGCTGTTTTTT.

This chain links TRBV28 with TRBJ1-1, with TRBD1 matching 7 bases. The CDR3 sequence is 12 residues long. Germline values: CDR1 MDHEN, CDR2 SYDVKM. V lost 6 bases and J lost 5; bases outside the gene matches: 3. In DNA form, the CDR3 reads TGTGCCAGCAGGGAGGGGGCAACTGAAGCTTTCTTT. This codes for CASREGATEAFF.

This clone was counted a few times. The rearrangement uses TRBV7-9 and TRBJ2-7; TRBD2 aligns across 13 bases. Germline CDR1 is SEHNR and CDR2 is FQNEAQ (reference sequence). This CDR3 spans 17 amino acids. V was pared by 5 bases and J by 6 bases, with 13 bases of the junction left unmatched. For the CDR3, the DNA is TGTGCCAGCAGCGCCACTAGCGGGAGGGCCGTCAGGGTCGAGCAGTACTTC. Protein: CASSATSGRAVRVEQYF.

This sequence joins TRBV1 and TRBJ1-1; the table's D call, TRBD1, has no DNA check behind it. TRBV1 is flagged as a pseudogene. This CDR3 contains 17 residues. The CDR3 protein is CTSSQAYTGNVGTEAFF. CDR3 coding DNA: TGCACCAGCAGCCAAGCGTATACAGGGAATGTCGGCACTGAAGCTTTCTTT.

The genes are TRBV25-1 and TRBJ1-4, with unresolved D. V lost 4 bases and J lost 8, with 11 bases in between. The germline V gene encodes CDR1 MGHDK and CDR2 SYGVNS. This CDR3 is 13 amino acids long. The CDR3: CASSAPGFEKLFF. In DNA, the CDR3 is TGTGCCAGCAGTGCCCCGGGTTTCGAAAAACTGTTTTTT.

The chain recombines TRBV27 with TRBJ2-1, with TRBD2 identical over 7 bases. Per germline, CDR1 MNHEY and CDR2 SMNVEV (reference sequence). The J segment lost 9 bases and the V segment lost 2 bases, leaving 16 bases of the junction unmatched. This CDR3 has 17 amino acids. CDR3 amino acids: CASSLRAVAGVAGEQFF. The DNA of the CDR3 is TGTGCCAGCAGTTTACGAGCCGTGGCGGGAGTCGCCGGTGAGCAGTTCTTC.

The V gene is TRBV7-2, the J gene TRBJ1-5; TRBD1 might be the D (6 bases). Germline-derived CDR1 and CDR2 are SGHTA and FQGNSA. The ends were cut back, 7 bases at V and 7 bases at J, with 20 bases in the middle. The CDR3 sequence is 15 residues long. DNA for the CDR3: TGTGCCAGCAACCCCCAGCCTGGGGGCGGGCAGCCCCAGCATTTT. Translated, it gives CASNPQPGGGQPQHF.

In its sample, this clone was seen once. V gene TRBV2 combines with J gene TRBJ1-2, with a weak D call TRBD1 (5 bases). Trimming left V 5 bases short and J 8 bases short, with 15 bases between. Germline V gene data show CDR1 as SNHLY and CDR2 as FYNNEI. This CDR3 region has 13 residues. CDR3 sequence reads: CASSPDTLLGYTF. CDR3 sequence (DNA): TGTGCCAGCAGTCCGGACACCCTCTTAGGCTACACCTTC.